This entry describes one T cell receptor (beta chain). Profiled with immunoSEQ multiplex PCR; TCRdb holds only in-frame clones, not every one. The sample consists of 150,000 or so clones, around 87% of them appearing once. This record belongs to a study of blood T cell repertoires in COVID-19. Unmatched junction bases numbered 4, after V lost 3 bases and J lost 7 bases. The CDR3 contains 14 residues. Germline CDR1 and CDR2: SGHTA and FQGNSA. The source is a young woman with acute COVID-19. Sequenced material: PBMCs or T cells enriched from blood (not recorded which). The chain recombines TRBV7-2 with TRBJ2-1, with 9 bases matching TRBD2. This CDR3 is CASSFAGGPNEQFF. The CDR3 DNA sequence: TGTGCCAGCAGCTTCGCGGGAGGGCCGAATGAGCAGTTCTTC.